Listed here are 8 T cell receptor beta chains from one sample, sequenced in a study of blood T cell repertoires in COVID-19. The repertoire was sequenced with immunoSEQ multiplex PCR; TCRdb's copy has only in-frame clones and lacks some. The sample has approximately 250,000 clones, roughly 85% seen once. The sample consisted of peripheral blood. The receptors were sampled from a man in his forties or fifties with COVID-19, enrolled during active disease.

This clone has only one observation. The J gene is TRBJ2-7, the V gene TRBV5-8; no firm D call. The V end was cut by 1 base, the J end by 3 bases, with 14 bases between. Looked up from germline, CDR1 is SGHTS and CDR2 is YDEGEE. This CDR3 spans 15 amino acids. The CDR3 DNA follows: TGTGCCAGCAGCTTGATTTGGCCCCTCGACTACGAGCAGTACTTC. Its protein product is CASSLIWPLDYEQYF.

The chain employs TRBV3-1 (or the pseudogene TRBV3-2) and TRBJ2-2, with D perhaps matching TRBD2 (6 bases). The CDR3 is 14 amino acids. The germline V and J ends were trimmed by 3 bases and 4 bases, with 9 bases remaining between them. Germline-derived CDR1 and CDR2 are LGHDT and YNNKEL (reference sequence). CDR3 in amino acids: CASSQGTPTGELFF. The CDR3 DNA is TGTGCCAGCAGCCAGGGGACTCCCACCGGGGAGCTGTTTTTT.

J is TRBJ1-5 and V is TRBV28, with D maybe TRBD1 (5 bases). V was clipped by 1 base and J by 4 bases, with 11 bases between them. CDR3 length: 15 amino acids. Germline assignment: CDR1 MDHEN and CDR2 SYDVKM. For the CDR3, the DNA is TGTGCCAGCAGTTTATACAGACAGAATAATCAGCCCCAGCATTTT. It translates to CASSLYRQNNQPQHF.

V usage is TRBV9 and J usage is TRBJ2-3; a weak D match, TRBD1 (7 bases). The length of the CDR3 is 16 residues. V was clipped by 0 bases and J by 5 bases, with 16 bases between them. Germline CDR1 SGDLS, CDR2 YYNGEE. CDR3: CASSVVATGRKDTQYF. The CDR3, as DNA: TGTGCCAGCAGCGTAGTCGCGACAGGGAGGAAAGATACGCAGTATTTT. Drawing the rest from reference TRBV9 and TRBJ2-3, the complete variable domain is DSGVTQTPKHLITATGQRVTLRCSPRSGDLSVYWYQQSLDQGLQFLIQYYNGEERAKGNILERFSAQQFPDLHSELNLSSLELGDSALYFCASSVVATGRKDTQYFGPGTRLTVL.

The chain recombines TRBV11-2 with TRBJ2-1; 9 bases match TRBD1. The CDR3 has 15 amino acids. In germline, CDR1 is SGHAT, CDR2 FQNNGV. V shed 5 bases, J shed 4 bases, and the junction held 6 bases outside the gene matches. This chain's CDR3 is CASSTGTGRYNEQFF. The CDR3 coding sequence is TGTGCCAGCAGCACCGGGACAGGGAGATACAATGAGCAGTTCTTC. Filled out from reference TRBV11-2 and TRBJ2-1, the complete variable domain reads EAGVAQSPRYKIIEKRQSVAFWCNPISGHATLYWYQQILGQGPKLLIQFQNNGVVDDSQLPKDRFSAERLKGVDSTLKIQPAKLEDSAVYLCASSTGTGRYNEQFFGPGTRLTVL.

This chain connects TRBV11-2 to TRBJ2-7; 10 bases line up with TRBD2. V shed 5 bases, J shed 4 bases, and the junction held 5 bases outside the gene matches. CDR1 and CDR2 from the germline V gene are SGHAT and FQNNGV. The CDR3 sequence is 14 residues long. The CDR3: CASSLQRGGYEQYF. The CDR3 nucleotides read TGTGCCAGCAGCCTCCAGCGGGGGGGGTACGAGCAGTACTTC.

This clone was seen just once. V is TRBV7-8 and J is TRBJ1-1; D ambiguous. CDR1 is SGHVS and CDR2 is FQNEAQ in the germline V gene. The germline V and J ends were trimmed by 0 bases and 1 base, with 6 bases remaining between them. The CDR3 consists of 14 residues. Here the CDR3 reads CASSLANRNTEAFF. In nucleotides, the CDR3 is TGTGCCAGCAGCTTAGCGAACAGGAACACTGAAGCTTTCTTT.

This chain links TRBV27 with TRBJ2-7; TRBD1 is a possible D gene (5 bases). CDR1 is MNHEY and CDR2 is SMNVEV in the germline V gene (reference sequence). The CDR3 length is 13 residues. Deletions cut 6 bases from V and 3 bases from J, with 12 bases between. In DNA form, the CDR3 reads TGTGCCAGCAGCCCCCAGGGTGTCTACGAGCAGTACTTC. As protein: CASSPQGVYEQYF.